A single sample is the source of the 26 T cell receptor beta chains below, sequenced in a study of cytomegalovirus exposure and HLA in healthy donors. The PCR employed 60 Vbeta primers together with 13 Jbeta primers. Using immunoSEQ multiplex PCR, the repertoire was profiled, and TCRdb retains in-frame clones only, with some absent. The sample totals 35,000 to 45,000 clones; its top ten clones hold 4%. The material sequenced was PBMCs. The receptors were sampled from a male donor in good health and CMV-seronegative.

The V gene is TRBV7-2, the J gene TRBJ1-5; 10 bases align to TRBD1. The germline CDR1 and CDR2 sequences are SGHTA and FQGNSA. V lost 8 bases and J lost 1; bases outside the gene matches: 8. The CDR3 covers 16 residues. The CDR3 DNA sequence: TGTGCCAGCGCACTTCGGGACAGGGGAAGCAATCAGCCCCAGCATTTT. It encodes CASALRDRGSNQPQHF.

In DNA form, the CDR3 reads TGTGCCAGCAGCCTTGCTGGGGGGACTGAGCAGTTCTTC. It is translated as CASSLAGGTEQFF. J is TRBJ2-1 and V is TRBV5-6; D may be TRBD2 (6 bases). Trimming cost V 4 bases and J 9 bases, with 14 bases left between them. Germline V gives CDR1 SGHDT, CDR2 YYEEEE. CDR3 length: 13 amino acids.

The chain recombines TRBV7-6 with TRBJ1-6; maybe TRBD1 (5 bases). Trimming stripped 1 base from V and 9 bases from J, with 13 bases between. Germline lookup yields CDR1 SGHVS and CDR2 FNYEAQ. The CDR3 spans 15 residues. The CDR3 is CASSLELQGSSPLHF. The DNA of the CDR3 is TGTGCCAGCAGCTTAGAGCTCCAGGGTAGTTCACCCCTCCACTTT. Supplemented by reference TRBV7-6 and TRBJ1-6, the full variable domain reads GAGVSQSPRYKVTKRGQDVALRCDPISGHVSLYWYRQALGQGPEFLTYFNYEAQQDKSGLPNDRFSAERPEGSISTLTIQRTEQRDSAMYRCASSLELQGSSPLHFGNGTRLTVT.

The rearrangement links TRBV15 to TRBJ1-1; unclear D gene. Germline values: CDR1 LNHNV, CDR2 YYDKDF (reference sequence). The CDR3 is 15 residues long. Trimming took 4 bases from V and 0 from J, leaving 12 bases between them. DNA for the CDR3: TGTGCCACCAGCAATCCCGACTTGGTGAACACTGAAGCTTTCTTT. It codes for CATSNPDLVNTEAFF.

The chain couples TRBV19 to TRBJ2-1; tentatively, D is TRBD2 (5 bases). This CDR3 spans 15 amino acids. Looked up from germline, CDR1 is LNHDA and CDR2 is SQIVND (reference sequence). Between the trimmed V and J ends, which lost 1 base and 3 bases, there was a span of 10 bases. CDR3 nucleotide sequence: TGTGCCAGTAGTATAGGAGGAGGAGGCTACAATGAGCAGTTCTTC. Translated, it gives CASSIGGGGYNEQFF.

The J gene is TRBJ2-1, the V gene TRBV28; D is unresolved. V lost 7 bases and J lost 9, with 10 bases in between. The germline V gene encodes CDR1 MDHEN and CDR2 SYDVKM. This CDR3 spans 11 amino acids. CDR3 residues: CASTSLSEQFF. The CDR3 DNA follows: TGTGCCAGCACCTCGCTTAGTGAGCAGTTCTTC.

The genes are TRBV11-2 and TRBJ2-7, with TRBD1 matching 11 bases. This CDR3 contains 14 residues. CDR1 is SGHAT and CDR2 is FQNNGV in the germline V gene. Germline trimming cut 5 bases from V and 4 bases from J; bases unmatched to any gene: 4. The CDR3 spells CASSPGTGGYEQYF. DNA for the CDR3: TGTGCCAGCAGCCCAGGGACAGGGGGTTACGAGCAGTACTTC.

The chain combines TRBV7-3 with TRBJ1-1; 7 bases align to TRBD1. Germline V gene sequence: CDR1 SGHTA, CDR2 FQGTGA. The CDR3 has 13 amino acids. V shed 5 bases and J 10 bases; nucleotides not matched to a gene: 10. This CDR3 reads CASSPGGLRVAFF. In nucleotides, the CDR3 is TGTGCCAGCAGCCCAGGGGGACTGCGGGTAGCTTTCTTT. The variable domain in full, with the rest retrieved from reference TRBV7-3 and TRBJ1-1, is GAGVSQTPSNKVTEKGKYVELRCDPISGHTALYWYRQSLGQGPEFLIYFQGTGAADDSGLPNDRFFAVRPEGSVSTLKIQRTERGDSAVYLCASSPGGLRVAFFGQGTRLTVV.

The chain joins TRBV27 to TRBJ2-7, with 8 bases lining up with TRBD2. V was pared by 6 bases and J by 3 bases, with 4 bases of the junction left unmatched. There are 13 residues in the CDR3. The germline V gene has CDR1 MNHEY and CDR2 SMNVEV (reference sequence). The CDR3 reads CASSYSGVYEQYF. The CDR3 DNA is TGTGCCAGCAGCTATAGCGGGGTCTACGAGCAGTACTTC.

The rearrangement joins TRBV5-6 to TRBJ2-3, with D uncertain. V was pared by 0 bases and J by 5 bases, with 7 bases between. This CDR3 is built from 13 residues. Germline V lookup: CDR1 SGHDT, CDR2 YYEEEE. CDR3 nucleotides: TGTGCCAGCAGCTTGGCCTCCGGAGATACGCAGTATTTT. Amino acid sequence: CASSLASGDTQYF.

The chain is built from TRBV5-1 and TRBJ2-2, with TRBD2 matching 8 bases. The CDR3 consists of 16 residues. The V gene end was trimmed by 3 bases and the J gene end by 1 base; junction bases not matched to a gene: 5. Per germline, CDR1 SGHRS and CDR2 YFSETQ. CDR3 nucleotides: TGCGCCAGCAGCTCTCGCGGGGGGATGAACACCGGGGAGCTGTTTTTT. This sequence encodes CASSSRGGMNTGELFF.

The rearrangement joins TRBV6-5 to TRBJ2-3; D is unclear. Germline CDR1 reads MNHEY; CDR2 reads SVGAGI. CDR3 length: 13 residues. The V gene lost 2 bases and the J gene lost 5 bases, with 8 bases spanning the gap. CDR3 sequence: CASSYGQLDTQYF. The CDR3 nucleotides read TGTGCCAGCAGTTACGGGCAGTTAGATACGCAGTATTTT.

This CDR3 reads CASSSVTGLNTEAFF. The CDR3 nucleotides are TGCGCCAGCAGCTCGGTGACAGGACTGAACACTGAAGCTTTCTTT. The chain carries TRBV5-1 and TRBJ1-1; D may be TRBD1 (6 bases). The V gene's germline CDR1 is SGHRS and CDR2 YFSETQ. The CDR3 runs to 15 residues. Trimming pared 3 bases from V and 0 bases from J, leaving 12 bases between.

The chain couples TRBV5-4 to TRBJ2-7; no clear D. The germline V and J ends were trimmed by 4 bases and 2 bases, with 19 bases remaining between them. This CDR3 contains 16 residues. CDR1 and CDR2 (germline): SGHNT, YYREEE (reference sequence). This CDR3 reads CASSDASGPIPYEQYF. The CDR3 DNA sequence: TGTGCCAGCAGCGACGCGTCGGGTCCGATCCCCTACGAGCAGTACTTC.

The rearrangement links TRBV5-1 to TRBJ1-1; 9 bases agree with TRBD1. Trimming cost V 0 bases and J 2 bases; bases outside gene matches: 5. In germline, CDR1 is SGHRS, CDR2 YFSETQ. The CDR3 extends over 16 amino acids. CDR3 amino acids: CASSLVVTGGNTEAFF. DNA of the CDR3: TGCGCCAGCAGCTTGGTGGTCACAGGGGGCAACACTGAAGCTTTCTTT. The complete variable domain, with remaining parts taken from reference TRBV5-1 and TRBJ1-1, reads KAGVTQTPRYLIKTRGQQVTLSCSPISGHRSVSWYQQTPGQGLQFLFEYFSETQRNKGNFPGRFSGRQFSNSRSEMNVSTLELGDSALYLCASSLVVTGGNTEAFFGQGTRLTVV.

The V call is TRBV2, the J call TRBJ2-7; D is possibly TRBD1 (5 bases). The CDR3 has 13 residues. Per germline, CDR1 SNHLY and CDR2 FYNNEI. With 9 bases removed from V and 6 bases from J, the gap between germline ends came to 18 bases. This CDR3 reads CASAQEIGREQYF. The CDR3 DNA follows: TGTGCCAGTGCACAGGAAATCGGGCGCGAGCAGTACTTC. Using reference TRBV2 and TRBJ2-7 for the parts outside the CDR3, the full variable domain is EPEVTQTPSHQVTQMGQEVILRCVPISNHLYFYWYRQILGQKVEFLVSFYNNEISEKSEIFDDQFSVERPDGSNFTLKIRSTKLEDSAMYFCASAQEIGREQYFGPGTRLTVT.

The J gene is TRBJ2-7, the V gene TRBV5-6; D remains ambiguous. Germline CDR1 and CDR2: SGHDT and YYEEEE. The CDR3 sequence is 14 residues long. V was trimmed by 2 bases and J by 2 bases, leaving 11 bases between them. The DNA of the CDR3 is TGTGCCAGCAGCTTCGGCTTAAGCGCCTACGAGCAGTACTTC. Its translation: CASSFGLSAYEQYF.

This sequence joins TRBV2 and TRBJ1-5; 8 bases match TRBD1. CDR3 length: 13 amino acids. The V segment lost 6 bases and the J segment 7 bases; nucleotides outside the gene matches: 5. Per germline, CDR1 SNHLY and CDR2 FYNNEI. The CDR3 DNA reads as TGTGCCAGCAGCATACAGGGGGAACAGCCCCAGCATTTT. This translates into CASSIQGEQPQHF.

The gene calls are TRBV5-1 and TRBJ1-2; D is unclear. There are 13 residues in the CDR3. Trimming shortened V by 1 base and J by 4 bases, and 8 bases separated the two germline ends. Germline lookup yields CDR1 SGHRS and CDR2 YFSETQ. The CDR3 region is CASSLTVAYGYTF. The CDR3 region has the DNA TGCGCCAGCAGCTTGACAGTGGCCTATGGCTACACCTTC.

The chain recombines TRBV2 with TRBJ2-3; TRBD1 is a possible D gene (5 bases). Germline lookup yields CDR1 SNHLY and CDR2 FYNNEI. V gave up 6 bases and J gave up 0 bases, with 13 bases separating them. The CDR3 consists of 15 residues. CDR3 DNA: TGTGCCAGCAGCCTAGGGGTTTCTAGCACAGATACGCAGTATTTT. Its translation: CASSLGVSSTDTQYF.

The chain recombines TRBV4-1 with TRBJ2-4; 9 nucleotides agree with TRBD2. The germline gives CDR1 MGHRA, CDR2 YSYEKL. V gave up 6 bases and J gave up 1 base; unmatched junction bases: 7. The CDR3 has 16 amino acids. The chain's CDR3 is CASRGAGGRAKNIQYF. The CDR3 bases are TGCGCCAGCAGAGGGGCGGGGGGGCGTGCCAAAAACATTCAGTACTTC.

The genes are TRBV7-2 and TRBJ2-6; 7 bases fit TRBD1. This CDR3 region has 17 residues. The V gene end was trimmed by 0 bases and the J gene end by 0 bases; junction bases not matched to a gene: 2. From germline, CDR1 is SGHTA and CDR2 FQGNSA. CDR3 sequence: CASSLAGGISGANVLTF. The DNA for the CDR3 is TGTGCCAGCAGCTTAGCAGGGGGCATCTCTGGGGCCAACGTCCTGACTTTC.

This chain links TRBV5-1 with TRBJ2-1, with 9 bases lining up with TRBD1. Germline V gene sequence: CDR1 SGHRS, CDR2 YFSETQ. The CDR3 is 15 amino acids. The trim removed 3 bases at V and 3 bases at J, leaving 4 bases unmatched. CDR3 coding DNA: TGCGCCAGCAGCTGGACAGGGGACCTCTACAATGAGCAGTTCTTC. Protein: CASSWTGDLYNEQFF.

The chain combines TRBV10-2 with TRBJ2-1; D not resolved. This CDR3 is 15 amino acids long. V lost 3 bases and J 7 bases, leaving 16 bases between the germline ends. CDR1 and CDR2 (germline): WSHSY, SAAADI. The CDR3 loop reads CASSDFGLELNEQFF. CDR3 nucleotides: TGCGCCAGCAGTGACTTTGGTCTAGAGTTAAATGAGCAGTTCTTC.

CDR3 in DNA: TGTGCCAGCAGCTTGGCGGAATGGACAGGGGGTGGCTACACCTTC. Translation gives CASSLAEWTGGGYTF. This chain connects TRBV5-4 to TRBJ1-2; 10 nucleotides line up with TRBD1. V gave up 0 bases and J gave up 7 bases; unmatched junction bases: 6. CDR3 length: 15 amino acids. The germline CDR1 and CDR2 sequences are SGHNT and YYREEE (reference sequence).

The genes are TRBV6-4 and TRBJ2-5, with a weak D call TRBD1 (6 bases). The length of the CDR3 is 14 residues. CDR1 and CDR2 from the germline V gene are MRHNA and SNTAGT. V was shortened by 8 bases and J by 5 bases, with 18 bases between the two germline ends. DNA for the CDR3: TGTGCCAGCCCGTGGGGGAACAGGGCGGAGACCCAGTACTTC. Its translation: CASPWGNRAETQYF.